This T cell receptor beta chain appears in the sequencing data of a study of T-cell reconstitution after alpha-beta-depleted transplantation in children (dated by TCRdb to the mid-2010s). General notes on the study: T-cell immune reconstitution after TCRalphabeta/CD19-depleted allogeneic hematopoietic cell transplantation in children was quantitatively tracked in the study by means of TCR repertoire profiling. The research as a whole found: The apparently early recovery of alphabetaT-cell counts about two months after transplant reportedly depended on only several hundred rapidly expanded clones that came from non-depleted graft cells. In some patients, the high TCRbeta diversity seen at day 60 was put down to recipient T cells and intrathymic progenitors that had survived conditioning. The frequencies of hyperexpanded clones fell over the following months, and after one year, T-cell counts and TCRbeta diversity were mostly attributed to newly produced T cells.

The table lists this clonotype with many counts. Its antigen is currently not known. Base qualities are missing; no much larger clone stands one base away. There are 11 amino acids in the CDR3, from cysteine to phenylalanine inclusive. The DNA shown is the 33-base CDR3, in frame from base 1. The method was PCR. The data were produced on an Illumina HiSeq 2500. TCR library preparation used molecular barcoding, with unique molecular identifiers applied to normalize quantification of the TCRbeta repertoire. TCRdb trimmed public reads at Q25 via fastp, called clones via MiXCR and kept in-frame beta chains. Here each entry gathers all rows of one CDR3 protein and keeps the most common genes and DNA. The sample table shows roughly 790,000 distinct CDR3 sequences, and roughly 15% are seen once. The ten largest make up about 5% of the sample. This specimen's treatment or condition label, per the study, means: allogeneic hematopoietic cell transplantation with graft depleted of TCRalphabeta T cells and CD19 B cells. TCRalphabeta/CD19-depleted allogeneic hematopoietic cell grafts were given to the transplant recipients, all of whom were children.

The starting material was PBMCs, mostly from graft donor cells, obtained 360 days after TCRalphabeta/CD19-depleted stem cell transplant. The chain links TRBV21-1 with TRBJ2-5. TRBV21-1 is labeled a pseudogene. The origin of this receptor is a male patient aged 10 to 17 who had a stem cell transplant for acute lymphoblastic leukemia, so the T cells may come from the graft donor. The DNA is TGTGCCAGCAGCGACCGCGAGACCCAGTACTTC. Its translation is CASSDRETQYF.